This T cell receptor (beta chain) stems from a study of a mutant IDH1 vaccine in newly diagnosed glioma. V gave up 1 base and J gave up 9 bases, with 7 bases separating them. Germline CDR1 reads MGHRA; CDR2 reads YSYEKL. The CDR3 loop spans 12 amino acids. The time point was: week 35, safety follow-up. The content of each vaccine dose was 300 ug of mutant IDH1 20-mer peptide, and topical imiquimod accompanied it. The method was immunoSEQ multiplex PCR; TCRdb's version includes in-frame clones alone and lacks a portion of them. The table includes some 63,000 clones, 74% detected once. Comments on this clone: Its antigen is unknown.

V gene TRBV4-1 combines with J gene TRBJ2-1; D gene uncertain. Sequencing was performed on PBMCs, taken from a glioma patient whose treatment included an IDH1 peptide vaccine. The sequence was collected from a man aged 45-65 years with glioma. The CDR3 DNA follows: TGCGCCAGCAGCCAAGTTCACCGTGAGCAGTTCTTC. Residues: CASSQVHREQFF.